The next 22 T cell receptor beta chains were all read from a single sample in a study of blood T cells in healthy people across ages (dated by TCRdb to the mid-2010s). Library method: 5' RACE. The data were produced on an Illumina HiSeq 2500. A second PCR of roughly 6 to 11 cycles was performed with a sample-barcoded 5' primer and a J-beta primer mix. Using fastp trimming at Q25 and MiXCR clonotype assembly, TCRdb reanalyzed the public sequencing data and kept in-frame beta chains. Rows are unified per CDR3 protein, each entry keeping the most common DNA and genes. In this sample the table shows some 900,000 distinct CDR3 sequences, around 30% of which occur a single time. 17% of the sample belongs to the ten largest clones. Sequenced material: blood. These receptor sequences come from a woman of 80 years or more in good health.

Comment on this clonotype: A much larger clone differs by one base, so this may be a read error. The chain recombines TRBV6-5 with TRBJ2-5; tentative D call: TRBD2 (5 bases). CDR1 and CDR2 from the germline V gene are MNHEY and SVGAGI. This CDR3 is built from 14 residues. V was pared by 7 bases and J by 9 bases, with 21 bases between. Here the CDR3 DNA reads TGTGCCAGCAATCCTTGGACGGCCGCGGAGGCCCAGTACTTC. This translates into CASNPWTAAEAQYF.

This clonotype was counted ten times or more. The chain combines TRBV7-2 with TRBJ1-1; tentatively, D is TRBD1 (6 bases). CDR3 size: 14 residues. V gave up 5 bases and J gave up 4 bases, with 14 bases separating them. Germline CDR1 reads SGHTA; CDR2 reads FQGNSA. CDR3 DNA: TGTGCCAGCAGCCCCAGGGGCTTGGGCACTGAAGCTTTCTTT. It is translated as CASSPRGLGTEAFF.

The chain carries TRBV6-5 and TRBJ2-2; 7 positions agree with TRBD2. CDR1 and CDR2 from the germline V gene are MNHEY and SVGAGI. V was clipped by 0 bases and J by 4 bases; unmatched bases: 5. This CDR3 has 16 amino acids. DNA of the CDR3: TGTGCCAGCAGTTACTCGAGCGGGGTGGGCACCGGGGAGCTGTTTTTT. This gives the protein CASSYSSGVGTGELFF.

Remarks on this clonotype: An end of the junction does not agree with germline; a read error may underlie this. The rearrangement links TRBV5-1 to TRBJ2-3; D perhaps matches TRBD1 (5 bases). The germline V gene has CDR1 SGHRS and CDR2 YFSETQ. This CDR3 is built from 13 residues. The CDR3 is CASGAVSTDTQYF. In nucleotides, the CDR3 is TGCGCCAGCGGGGCGGTAAGCACGGATACGCAGTATTTT.

The J gene is TRBJ2-3, the V gene TRBV27, with 8 positions matching TRBD2. Germline values: CDR1 MNHEY, CDR2 SMNVEV (reference sequence). The V segment lost 7 bases and the J segment 1 base; nucleotides outside the gene matches: 4. CDR3 length equals 14 residues. The CDR3 loop is CASTRGGRTDTQYF. Written as DNA, the CDR3 is TGTGCCAGCACTCGGGGGGGTCGCACAGATACGCAGTATTTT.

Many counts were recorded for this clonotype. CDR3 sequence: CASRHRFSNQPQHF. For the CDR3, the DNA is TGTGCCAGCAGGCACAGATTTAGCAATCAGCCCCAGCATTTT. The J gene is TRBJ1-5, the V gene TRBV6-6; no reliable D call. The CDR3 spans 14 residues. V lost 6 bases to trimming and J lost 0 bases, with 9 bases between them. Germline V gene data show CDR1 as MNHNY and CDR2 as SVGAGI (reference sequence).

This clonotype was counted a few times. This chain uses TRBV13 with TRBJ1-6; D perhaps matches TRBD1 (6 bases). This CDR3 is built from 16 residues. V lost 5 bases and J 7 bases, leaving 18 bases between the germline ends. CDR1 and CDR2 (germline): PRHDT, FYEKMQ (reference sequence). Here the CDR3 reads CASSISPRGQNSPLHF. Here the CDR3 DNA reads TGTGCCAGCAGCATCTCCCCGCGGGGGCAAAATTCACCCCTCCACTTT.

The chain combines TRBV20-1 with TRBJ2-3; D gene unclear. V lost 3 bases to trimming and J lost 4 bases, with 14 bases between them. This CDR3 comprises 14 residues. The germline CDR1 and CDR2 sequences are DFQATT and SNEGSKA (reference sequence). CDR3 sequence: CSASKAAAPDTQYF. The CDR3 DNA reads TGCAGTGCTAGCAAGGCAGCCGCTCCAGATACGCAGTATTTT.

Details on this clonotype: A read error is possible here, since a much larger clone lies one base away. This rearrangement joins TRBV7-6 to TRBJ1-4; 7 bases fit TRBD1. This CDR3 contains 17 residues. Germline V gene sequence: CDR1 SGHVS, CDR2 FNYEAQ. In DNA, the CDR3 is TGTGCCAGCAGCTCACACAAACAGGGGCTAAGTAATGAAAAACGGTTTTTT. It translates to CASSSHKQGLSNEKRFF.

Worth noting for this clonotype: A read error may be the cause here, since a much bigger clone is one base away. This sequence joins TRBV5-1 and TRBJ2-3, with D hard to call. This CDR3 has 13 amino acids. From germline, CDR1 is SGHRS and CDR2 YFSETQ. CDR3 DNA sequence: TGCGCCAGCAACTTGGAAGACACAGATACGCAGTATTTT. Protein: CASNLEDTDTQYF.

This clonotype was seen a handful of times. The chain uses TRBV20-1 and TRBJ1-5; D call uncertain. This CDR3 has 16 residues. V gave up 0 bases and J gave up 3 bases, with 15 bases separating them. Germline values: CDR1 DFQATT, CDR2 SNEGSKA (reference sequence). CDR3 sequence: CSARDETIGLNQPQHF. CDR3 nucleotides: TGCAGTGCTAGAGATGAAACCATCGGACTCAATCAGCCCCAGCATTTT.

This clonotype showed up many times. The V call is TRBV7-9, the J call TRBJ2-7, with D possibly matching TRBD2 (6 bases). Germline V gives CDR1 SEHNR, CDR2 FQNEAQ (reference sequence). V was trimmed by 0 bases and J by 5 bases, leaving 11 bases between them. This CDR3 contains 14 residues. The CDR3, as DNA: TGTGCCAGCAGCTTAGCAACGCGGGGCCACGAGCAGTACTTC. Translating gives CASSLATRGHEQYF.

The chain employs TRBV5-1 and TRBJ2-5; D gene unclear. The CDR3 sequence is 14 residues long. Germline V lookup: CDR1 SGHRS, CDR2 YFSETQ. V lost 0 bases to trimming and J lost 11 bases, with 17 bases between them. The CDR3 reads CASSLVQASNEQYF. The CDR3, as DNA: TGCGCCAGCAGCTTGGTTCAGGCTTCCAATGAGCAGTACTTC.

The V and J genes are TRBV6-2 or TRBV6-3 and TRBJ1-1, with D maybe TRBD1 (6 bases). Looked up from germline, CDR1 is MNHEY and CDR2 is SVGEGT. Deletions cut 6 bases from V and 1 base from J, with 21 bases between. The CDR3 loop spans 17 amino acids. The CDR3 loop reads CASSSVGKTGGNTEAFF. In DNA form, the CDR3 reads TGTGCCAGCAGCTCCGTGGGGAAGACAGGAGGGAACACTGAAGCTTTCTTT.

Ten or more counts support this clonotype. CDR3 region: CASSSGLASTDTQYF. The CDR3, as DNA: TGCGCCAGCAGCTCAGGACTAGCCAGCACAGATACGCAGTATTTT. This chain uses TRBV5-1 with TRBJ2-3, with TRBD2 identical over 8 bases. The V gene end was trimmed by 3 bases and the J gene end by 0 bases; junction bases not matched to a gene: 3. This CDR3 has 15 residues. Germline V gene sequence: CDR1 SGHRS, CDR2 YFSETQ. The full variable domain, in which reference TRBV5-1 and TRBJ2-3 provide the parts outside the CDR3, is KAGVTQTPRYLIKTRGQQVTLSCSPISGHRSVSWYQQTPGQGLQFLFEYFSETQRNKGNFPGRFSGRQFSNSRSEMNVSTLELGDSALYLCASSSGLASTDTQYFGPGTRLTVL.

The chain couples TRBV7-9 to TRBJ2-1; 8 positions agree with TRBD1. Looked up from germline, CDR1 is SEHNR and CDR2 is FQNEAQ (reference sequence). The CDR3 is made up of 16 amino acids. Losses at the gene ends were 5 bases for V and 6 bases for J; bases not matched to a gene: 12. For the CDR3, the DNA is TGTGCCAGCAGCCCCCGTGAGGACAGGGTGGGCAATGAGCAGTTCTTC. It specifies CASSPREDRVGNEQFF.

This clonotype has just a few counts. The J gene is TRBJ1-4, the V gene TRBV7-2; tentative D call: TRBD1 (5 bases). Per germline, CDR1 SGHTA and CDR2 FQGNSA. CDR3 size: 15 residues. V shed 5 bases and J shed 8 bases, with 18 bases lying between them. The CDR3 DNA reads as TGTGCCAGCAGCCTAGGAGACAGAATAGGGGAAAAACTGTTTTTT. Translation: CASSLGDRIGEKLFF. Drawing the rest from reference TRBV7-2 and TRBJ1-4, the complete variable domain is GAGVSQSPSNKVTEKGKDVELRCDPISGHTALYWYRQSLGQGLEFLIYFQGNSAPDKSGLPSDRFSAERTGGSVSTLTIQRTQQEDSAVYLCASSLGDRIGEKLFFGSGTQLSVL.

This clonotype was recorded at least ten times. J is TRBJ2-5 and V is TRBV12-3 or TRBV12-4; 7 bases map to TRBD2. The ends lost 7 bases at V and 3 bases at J; junction bases unmatched: 8. The CDR3 has 14 amino acids. The CDR3 nucleotides are TGTGCCAGCACCACCAACGGGGGGAAAGAGACCCAGTACTTC. This sequence encodes CASTTNGGKETQYF.

The V call is TRBV12-3 or TRBV12-4, the J call TRBJ2-7, with D perhaps matching TRBD1 (6 bases). This CDR3 has 13 amino acids. V lost 5 bases to trimming and J lost 6 bases, with 14 bases between them. CDR3 DNA: TGTGCCAGCAGTCCGCCTGACAGGAGCGAGCAGTACTTC. This codes for CASSPPDRSEQYF.

In its sample, this clonotype was seen a few times. The chain has TRBV11-2 and TRBJ2-7; D remains ambiguous. Germline CDR1 is SGHAT and CDR2 is FQNNGV. This CDR3 comprises 13 residues. Trimming pared 5 bases from V and 2 bases from J, leaving 10 bases between. The CDR3 DNA is TGTGCCAGCAGCGTCGAGGTAGCCTACGAGCAGTACTTC. Translating it yields CASSVEVAYEQYF.

This clonotype was detected ten times or more. The V gene is TRBV15, the J gene TRBJ2-1; D may match TRBD1 or TRBD2 (5 bases each). V dropped 4 bases and J dropped 0 bases, with 10 bases sitting between them. The V gene's germline CDR1 is LNHNV and CDR2 YYDKDF (reference sequence). There are 15 residues in the CDR3. In DNA form, the CDR3 reads TGTGCCACCAGCAAGGGACGTAGCTCCTACAATGAGCAGTTCTTC. This codes for CATSKGRSSYNEQFF.

The chain joins TRBV28 to TRBJ2-5; tentative D call: TRBD1 (6 bases). CDR1 and CDR2 (germline): MDHEN, SYDVKM. V was clipped by 5 bases and J by 4 bases, with 11 bases between them. The CDR3 is made up of 13 amino acids. The DNA of the CDR3 is TGTGCCAGCAGTAACAGGGCGGGAGAGACCCAGTACTTC. Its protein is CASSNRAGETQYF.